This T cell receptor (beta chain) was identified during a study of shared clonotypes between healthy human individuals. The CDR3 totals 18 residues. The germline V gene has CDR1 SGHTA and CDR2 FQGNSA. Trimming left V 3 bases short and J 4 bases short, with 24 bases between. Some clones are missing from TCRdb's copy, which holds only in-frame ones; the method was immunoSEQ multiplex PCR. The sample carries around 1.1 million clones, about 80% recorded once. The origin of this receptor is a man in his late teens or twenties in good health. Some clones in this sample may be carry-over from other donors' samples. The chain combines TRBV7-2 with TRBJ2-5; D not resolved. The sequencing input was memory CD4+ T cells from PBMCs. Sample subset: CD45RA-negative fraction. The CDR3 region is CASSLAHLDGNKGETQYF. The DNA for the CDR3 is TGTGCCAGCAGCTTGGCTCATCTAGACGGAAACAAGGGAGAGACCCAGTACTTC.